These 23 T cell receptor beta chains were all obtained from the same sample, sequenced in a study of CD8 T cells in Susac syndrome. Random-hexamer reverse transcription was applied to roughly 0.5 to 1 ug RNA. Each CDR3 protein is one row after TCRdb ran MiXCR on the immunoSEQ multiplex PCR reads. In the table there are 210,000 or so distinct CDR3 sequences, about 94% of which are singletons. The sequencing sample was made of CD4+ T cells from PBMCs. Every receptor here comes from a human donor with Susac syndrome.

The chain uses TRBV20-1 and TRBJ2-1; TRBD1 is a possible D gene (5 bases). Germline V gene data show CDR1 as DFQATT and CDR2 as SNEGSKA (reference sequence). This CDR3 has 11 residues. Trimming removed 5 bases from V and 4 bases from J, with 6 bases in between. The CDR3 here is CSAHRYNEQFF. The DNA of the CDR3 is TGCAGTGCTCACAGGTACAATGAGCAGTTCTTC.

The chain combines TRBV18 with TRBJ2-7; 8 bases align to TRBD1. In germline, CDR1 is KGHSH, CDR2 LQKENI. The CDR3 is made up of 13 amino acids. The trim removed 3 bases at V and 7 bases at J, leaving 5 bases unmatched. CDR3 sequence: CASSPTTGEEQYF. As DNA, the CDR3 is TGTGCCAGCTCACCGACGACAGGGGAGGAGCAGTACTTC.

The chain's CDR3 is CASSYSQSTGELFF. The DNA for the CDR3 is TGTGCCAGCAGTTACTCGCAAAGCACCGGGGAGCTGTTTTTT. The chain couples TRBV6-2 or TRBV6-3 to TRBJ2-2; no reliable D call. CDR3 length: 14 amino acids. Germline lookup yields CDR1 MNHEY and CDR2 SVGEGT. V was cut by 0 bases and J by 4 bases, with 6 bases left in between.

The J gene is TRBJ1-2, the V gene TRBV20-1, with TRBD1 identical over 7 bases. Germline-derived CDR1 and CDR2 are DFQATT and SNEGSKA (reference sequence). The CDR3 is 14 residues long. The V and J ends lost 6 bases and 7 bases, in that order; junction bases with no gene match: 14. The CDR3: CSANPTGERGGYTF. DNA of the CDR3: TGCAGTGCCAACCCTACAGGGGAGAGAGGTGGCTACACCTTC.

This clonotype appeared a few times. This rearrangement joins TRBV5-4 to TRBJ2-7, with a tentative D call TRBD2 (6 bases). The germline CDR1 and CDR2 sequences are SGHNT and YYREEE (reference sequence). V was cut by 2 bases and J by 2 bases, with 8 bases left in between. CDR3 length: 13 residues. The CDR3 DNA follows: TGTGCCAGCAGCTTCAGACTAGCCTACGAGCAGTACTTC. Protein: CASSFRLAYEQYF. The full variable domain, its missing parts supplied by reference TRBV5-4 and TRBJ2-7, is ETGVTQSPTHLIKTRGQQVTLRCSSQSGHNTVSWYQQALGQGPQFIFQYYREEENGRGNFPPRFSGLQFPNYSSELNVNALELDDSALYLCASSFRLAYEQYFGPGTRLTVT.

The CDR3 protein is CASRTQGVDQPQHF. The CDR3 DNA is TGTGCCAGCAGGACACAGGGTGTCGATCAGCCCCAGCATTTT. The genes are TRBV5-6 and TRBJ1-5, with D perhaps matching TRBD1 (6 bases). The CDR3 length is 14 residues. Trimming took 5 bases from V and 5 from J, leaving 14 bases between them. Germline CDR1 and CDR2: SGHDT and YYEEEE.

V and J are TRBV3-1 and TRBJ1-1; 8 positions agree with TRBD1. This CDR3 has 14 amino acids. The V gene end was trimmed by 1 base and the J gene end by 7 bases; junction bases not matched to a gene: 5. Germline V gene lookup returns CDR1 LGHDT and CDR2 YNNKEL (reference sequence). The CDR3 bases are TGTGCCAGCAGCCAAGGACAGGGGATGGATGAAGCTTTCTTT. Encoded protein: CASSQGQGMDEAFF. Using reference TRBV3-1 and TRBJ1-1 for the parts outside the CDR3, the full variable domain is DTAVSQTPKYLVTQMGNDKSIKCEQNLGHDTMYWYKQDSKKFLKIMFSYNNKELIINETVPNRFSPKSPDKAHLNLHINSLELGDSAVYFCASSQGQGMDEAFFGQGTRLTVV.

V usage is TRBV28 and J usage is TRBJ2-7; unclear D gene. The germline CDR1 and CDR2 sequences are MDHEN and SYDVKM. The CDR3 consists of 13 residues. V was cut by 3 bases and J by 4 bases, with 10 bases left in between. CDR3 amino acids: CASSFKGQYEQYF. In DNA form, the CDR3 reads TGTGCCAGCAGTTTTAAGGGTCAGTACGAGCAGTACTTC.

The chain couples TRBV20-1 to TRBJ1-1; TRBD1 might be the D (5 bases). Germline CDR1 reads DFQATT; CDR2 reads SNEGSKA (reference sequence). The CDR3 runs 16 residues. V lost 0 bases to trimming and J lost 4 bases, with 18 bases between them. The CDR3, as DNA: TGCAGTGCTAGAGATCAGGGTGGGGAGAGATCCACTGAAGCTTTCTTT. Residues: CSARDQGGERSTEAFF.

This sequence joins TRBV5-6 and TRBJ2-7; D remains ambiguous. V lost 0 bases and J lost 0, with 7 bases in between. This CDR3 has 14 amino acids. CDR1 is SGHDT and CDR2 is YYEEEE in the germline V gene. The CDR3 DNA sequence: TGTGCCAGCAGCTTGGATCCCAGCTCCTACGAGCAGTACTTC. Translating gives CASSLDPSSYEQYF.

In nucleotides, the CDR3 is TGCGCCAGCAGCTCCGACACTCAGAACACTGAAGCTTTCTTT. Protein product: CASSSDTQNTEAFF. The gene calls are TRBV5-1 and TRBJ1-1; D is undetermined. The germline V gene encodes CDR1 SGHRS and CDR2 YFSETQ. CDR3 length: 14 amino acids. V was pared by 3 bases and J by 1 base, with 10 bases between.

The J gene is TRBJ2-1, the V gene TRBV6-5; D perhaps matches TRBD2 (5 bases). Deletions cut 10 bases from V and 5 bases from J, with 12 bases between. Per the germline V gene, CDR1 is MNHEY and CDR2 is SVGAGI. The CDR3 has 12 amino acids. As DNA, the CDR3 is TGTGCCACCCGGGGAACTCACAATGAGCAGTTCTTC. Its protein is CATRGTHNEQFF.

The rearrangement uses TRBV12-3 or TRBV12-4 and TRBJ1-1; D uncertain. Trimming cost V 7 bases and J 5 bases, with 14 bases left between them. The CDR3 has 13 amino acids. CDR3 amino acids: CASIKTWRTEAFF. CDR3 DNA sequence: TGTGCCAGCATCAAGACCTGGAGGACTGAAGCTTTCTTT.

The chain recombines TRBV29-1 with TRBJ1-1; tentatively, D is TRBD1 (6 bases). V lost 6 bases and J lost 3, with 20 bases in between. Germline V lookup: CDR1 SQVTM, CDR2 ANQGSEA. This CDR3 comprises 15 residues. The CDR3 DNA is TGCAGCGTCGTACCATTACAGGGCAGTGACACTGAAGCTTTCTTT. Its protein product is CSVVPLQGSDTEAFF.

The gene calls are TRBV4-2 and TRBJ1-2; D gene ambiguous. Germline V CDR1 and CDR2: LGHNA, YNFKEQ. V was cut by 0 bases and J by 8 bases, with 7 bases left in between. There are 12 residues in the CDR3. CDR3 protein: CASSQDREGYTF. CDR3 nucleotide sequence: TGTGCCAGCAGCCAAGATCGGGAAGGCTACACCTTC.

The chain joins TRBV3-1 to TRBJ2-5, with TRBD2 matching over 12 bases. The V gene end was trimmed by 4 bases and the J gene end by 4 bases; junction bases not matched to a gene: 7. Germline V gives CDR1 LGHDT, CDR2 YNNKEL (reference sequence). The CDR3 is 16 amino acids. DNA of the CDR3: TGTGCCAGCAGCCCACGGACTAGCGGGGAAGGAGAGACCCAGTACTTC. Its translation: CASSPRTSGEGETQYF.

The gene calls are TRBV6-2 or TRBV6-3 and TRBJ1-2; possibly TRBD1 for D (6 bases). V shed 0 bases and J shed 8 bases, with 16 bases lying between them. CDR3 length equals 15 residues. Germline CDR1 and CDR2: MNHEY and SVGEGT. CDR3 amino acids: CASSYSARGANGYTF. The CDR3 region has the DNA TGTGCCAGCAGTTACTCGGCACGGGGGGCGAACGGCTACACCTTC.

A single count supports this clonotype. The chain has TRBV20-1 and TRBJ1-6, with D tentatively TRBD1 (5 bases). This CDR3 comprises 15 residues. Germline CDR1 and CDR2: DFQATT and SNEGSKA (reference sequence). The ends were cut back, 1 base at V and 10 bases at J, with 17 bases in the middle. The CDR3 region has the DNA TGCAGTGCTAGAGTCACCGGGACCCTAAACTCACCCCTCCACTTT. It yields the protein CSARVTGTLNSPLHF.

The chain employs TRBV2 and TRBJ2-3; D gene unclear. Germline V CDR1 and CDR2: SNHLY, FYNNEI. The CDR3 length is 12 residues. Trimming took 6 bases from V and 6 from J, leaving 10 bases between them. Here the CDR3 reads CASSFDGDTQYF. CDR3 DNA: TGTGCCAGCAGCTTTGACGGGGATACGCAGTATTTT.

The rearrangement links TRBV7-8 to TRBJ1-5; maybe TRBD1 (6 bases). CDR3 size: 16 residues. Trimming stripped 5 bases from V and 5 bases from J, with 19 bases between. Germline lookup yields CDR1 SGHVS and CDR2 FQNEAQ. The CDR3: CASSSSRTVSDQPQHF. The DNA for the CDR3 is TGTGCCAGCAGCAGCTCACGGACAGTTTCCGATCAGCCCCAGCATTTT.

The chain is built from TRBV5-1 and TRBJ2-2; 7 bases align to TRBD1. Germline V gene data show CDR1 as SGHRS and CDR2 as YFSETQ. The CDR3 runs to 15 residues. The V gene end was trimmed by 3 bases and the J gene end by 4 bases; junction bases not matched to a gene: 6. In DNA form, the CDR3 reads TGCGCCAGCAGCTATCGGACAGGACGCACCGGGGAGCTGTTTTTT. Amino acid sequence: CASSYRTGRTGELFF.

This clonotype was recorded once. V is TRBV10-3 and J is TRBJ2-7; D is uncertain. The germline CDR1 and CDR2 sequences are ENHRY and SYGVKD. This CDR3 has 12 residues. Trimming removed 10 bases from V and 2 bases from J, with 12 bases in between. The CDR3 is CATHGSTYEQYF. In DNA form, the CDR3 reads TGTGCCACCCACGGGTCGACCTACGAGCAGTACTTC.

CDR3 coding DNA: TGCAGTGCTAAGGAGGACCCCTATACGCAGTATTTT. This sequence encodes CSAKEDPYTQYF. This sequence joins TRBV20-1 and TRBJ2-3; a possible D gene is TRBD2 (5 bases). Germline assignment: CDR1 DFQATT and CDR2 SNEGSKA (reference sequence). The V and J ends lost 4 bases and 7 bases respectively, with 12 bases between them. This CDR3 is built from 12 residues.